Listed below are T cell receptor beta chains from one sample, sequenced in a study of cytomegalovirus exposure and HLA in healthy donors. Sequencing used immunoSEQ multiplex PCR; TCRdb keeps in-frame clones, though not all of them. In the table there are roughly 330,000 clones, about nine tenths of which are singletons. The sequenced sample was PBMCs. All receptors derive from a woman in her twenties or thirties in good health and CMV-seropositive. Both conserved end residues are part of each CDR3. A D gene is named only where the DNA matches it firmly.

>TRBJ2-7|-|TRBV12-2
CASDNPIQGGSYEQYF
>TRBJ1-1|-|TRBV11-1
CASSFRLGWLVTEAFF
>TRBJ1-1|-|TRBV2
CASSVPPNTEAFF
>TRBJ1-1|-|TRBV27
CASSFAQFNTEAFF
>TRBJ2-3|TRBD2|TRBV27
CASSLVAGGDTQYF
>TRBJ1-4|-|TRBV2
CASSVGGAGEKLFF
>TRBJ2-1|TRBD2|TRBV7-4
CASSTTSGNEQFF
>TRBJ2-3|-|TRBV7-2
CASSLAGANTDTQYF
>TRBJ2-1|-|TRBV11-1
CASSYDRDNEQFF
>TRBJ2-7|-|TRBV6-1
CASSSGVYEQYF
>TRBJ2-6|-|TRBV9
CASSYERAGANVLTF
>TRBJ2-1|-|TRBV4-1
CASSHVGLVRFSYNEQFF
>TRBJ2-2|-|TRBV28
CASSLKRRHYGTGELFF
>TRBJ1-1|-|TRBV11-2
CASSLDWLGGNTEAFF
>TRBJ2-2|-|TRBV28
CASRSYRSTNTGELFF
>TRBJ1-1|TRBD1|TRBV28
CASSPPLPGTEPNTEAFF
>TRBJ2-7|TRBD1|TRBV29-1
CSARTGRAYEQYF
>TRBJ2-7|-|TRBV7-9
CASSLAMPGVKFEQYF
>TRBJ1-1|TRBD1|TRBV30
CAWSGGTGNTEAFF
>TRBJ2-7|-|TRBV5-4
CASSLGNPGATYEQYF
>TRBJ1-2|-|TRBV29-1
CSVPLGPSYGYTF
>TRBJ2-7|-|TRBV27
CASSAGSSYEQYF
>TRBJ1-1|-|TRBV7-8
CASSPDPFVNTEAFF
>TRBJ2-5|-|TRBV5-1
CASSTTGQETQYF
>TRBJ1-2|TRBD1|TRBV14
CASSQETGTGLYGYTF
>TRBJ2-7|TRBD2|TRBV18
CASSPSLAALSYEQYF
>TRBJ1-5|-|TRBV6-5
CASSYYNQPQHF
>TRBJ2-5|TRBD2|TRBV2
CASRRGLAGALGQETQYF
>TRBJ2-1|TRBD1|TRBV5-4
CASMGVGQGAKNEQFF
>TRBJ2-3|-|TRBV6-6
CASLSADTDTQYF
>TRBJ1-1|-|TRBV11-2
CASSLDHAAGTEAFF
>TRBJ2-1|TRBD2|TRBV6-1
CASSPGLADYNEQFF
>TRBJ2-2|-|TRBV5-4
CASSLERLIGVGELFF
>TRBJ1-1|-|TRBV6-5
CASRTGGNTEAFF
>TRBJ1-6|-|TRBV4-2
CASSQSGWANNSPLHF
>TRBJ2-7|-|TRBV7-8
CASSLVQQNEQYF
>TRBJ1-5|-|TRBV2
CASSDEVMNQPQHF
>TRBJ1-5|TRBD1|TRBV30
CAWSIGGTAMYQPQHF
>TRBJ2-3|-|TRBV15
CATRDRPLAGDTQYF
>TRBJ2-6|-|TRBV9
CASSVLPGSGANVLTF
>TRBJ1-4|-|TRBV4-1
CASSHGDEKLFF
>TRBJ1-2|-|TRBV7-8
CASSLGDYGYTF